The present T cell receptor beta chain was sequenced within a study of cytomegalovirus exposure and HLA in healthy donors. Overall study: Sequencing of about 200 million T cells in an earlier analysis found 90 million to 120 million unique TCR beta sequences. Study results and limitations: Earlier results showed most TCR beta V segments being productive about 87% or about 30% of the time.

In the PCR, 60 Vbeta and 13 Jbeta primers were used. Profiled with immunoSEQ multiplex PCR; TCRdb holds only in-frame clones, not every one. The record lists about 77,000 clones, of which the ten most abundant hold roughly an eighth. V trimming: 4 bases; J trimming: 6 bases; junction bases outside the gene matches: 2. This CDR3 contains 13 residues. Germline lookup yields CDR1 SGDLS and CDR2 YYNGEE. The donors comprised healthy bone marrow donors. Comments on this clone: The antigen is undetermined.

The chain links TRBV9 to TRBJ2-2, with 8 bases lining up with TRBD1. This clonotype was obtained from a man in his fifties in good health and CMV-seropositive. The sample was PBMCs. CDR3 sequence reads: CASSQTGAGELFF. The CDR3 DNA reads as TGTGCCAGCAGCCAGACAGGGGCCGGGGAGCTGTTTTTT.